Listed here are 13 T cell receptor beta chains from one sample, sequenced in a study of blood T cell repertoires in COVID-19 (dated by TCRdb to between 2020 and 2021). The library was generated by the immunoSEQ multiplex PCR assay. TCRdb re-hosts the immuneACCESS table, in-frame sequences only. Its copies lack some clones; in the studies checked, an unresolved V gene accounts for under half of them, and the cause for the rest is not known. This sample holds under 170,000 clones; approximately 90% were observed only once. Of the sample, about 4% falls within the top ten clones. The sequencing sample was made of peripheral blood. These receptors all come from a woman in her sixties or seventies with active or convalescent COVID-19.

The chain is built from TRBV9 and TRBJ1-3, with a tentative D call TRBD1 (6 bases). V dropped 0 bases and J dropped 3 bases, with 10 bases sitting between them. The CDR3 runs 15 residues. Germline V gene lookup returns CDR1 SGDLS and CDR2 YYNGEE. CDR3 DNA: TGTGCCAGCAGCGTAGCGGCAGGGGTTGGAAACACCATATATTTT. As protein: CASSVAAGVGNTIYF. Full variable domain (outside the CDR3, taken from reference TRBV9 and TRBJ1-3): DSGVTQTPKHLITATGQRVTLRCSPRSGDLSVYWYQQSLDQGLQFLIQYYNGEERAKGNILERFSAQQFPDLHSELNLSSLELGDSALYFCASSVAAGVGNTIYFGEGSWLTVV.

J is TRBJ1-2 and V is TRBV6-5; TRBD1 agrees at 7 bases. The CDR3 covers 14 residues. From germline, CDR1 is MNHEY and CDR2 SVGAGI. J was trimmed by 2 bases and V by 5 bases; bases with no gene match: 5. The CDR3 nucleotides are TGTGCCAGCAGTAGGGACAGAGAGAACTATGGCTACACCTTC. Residues: CASSRDRENYGYTF.

The chain uses TRBV7-2 and TRBJ1-2; D unclear. Per the germline V gene, CDR1 is SGHTA and CDR2 is FQGNSA. This CDR3 is 14 amino acids long. V was trimmed by 1 base and J by 2 bases, leaving 8 bases between them. The chain's CDR3 is CASSLGRENYGYTF. In DNA, the CDR3 is TGTGCCAGCAGCTTAGGTCGGGAGAACTATGGCTACACCTTC.

The chain employs TRBV12-3 or TRBV12-4 and TRBJ1-6; TRBD1 agrees at 8 bases. This CDR3 has 13 residues. V trimming: 6 bases; J trimming: 7 bases; junction bases outside the gene matches: 2. The CDR3 spells CASSRDRNSPLHF. Written as DNA, the CDR3 is TGTGCCAGCAGCCGGGACAGGAATTCACCCCTCCACTTT.

The chain is built from TRBV7-2 and TRBJ1-5, with unresolved D. The V end was cut by 5 bases, the J end by 6 bases, with 11 bases between. Germline V lookup: CDR1 SGHTA, CDR2 FQGNSA. The CDR3 spans 13 residues. The CDR3, as DNA: TGTGCCAGCAGCAGAGGACGGGGTCAGCCCCAGCATTTT. The encoded protein is CASSRGRGQPQHF.

The rearrangement uses TRBV5-1 and TRBJ1-1; D is unclear. V was trimmed by 4 bases and J by 3 bases, leaving 16 bases between them. The CDR3 has 15 amino acids. CDR1 is SGHRS, CDR2 YFSETQ, per germline. CDR3 in DNA: TGCGCCAGCAGCCTTTGGACTCAAATGGACACTGAAGCTTTCTTT. Translating it yields CASSLWTQMDTEAFF.

The gene calls are TRBV7-2 and TRBJ2-1; 7 bases fit TRBD1. J lost 7 bases, V lost 2 bases, and 5 bases had no gene match. The V gene's germline CDR1 is SGHTA and CDR2 FQGNSA. The CDR3 sequence is 14 residues long. CDR3 in amino acids: CASSLNTQGNEQFF. CDR3 nucleotides: TGTGCCAGCAGCTTAAACACACAGGGGAATGAGCAGTTCTTC.

This clone was counted only a few times. V gene TRBV6-2 or TRBV6-3 combines with J gene TRBJ1-1; D gene uncertain. Per the germline V gene, CDR1 is MNHEY and CDR2 is SVGEGT. CDR3 length: 14 amino acids. Trimming stripped 2 bases from V and 4 bases from J, with 11 bases between. CDR3 sequence (DNA): TGTGCCAGCAGTTACGAGGTTCTGGGCACTGAAGCTTTCTTT. Residues: CASSYEVLGTEAFF.

CDR3 amino acids: CASSLTRTVTLGYTF. Here the CDR3 DNA reads TGTGCCAGCAGCCTCACTAGGACAGTGACCTTGGGGTACACCTTC. The chain has TRBV6-5 and TRBJ1-2, with a tentative D call TRBD1 (6 bases). Germline V gene data show CDR1 as MNHEY and CDR2 as SVGAGI. V was cut by 6 bases and J by 11 bases, with 25 bases left in between. The length of the CDR3 is 15 residues.

This clone came up a few times. V is TRBV5-1 and J is TRBJ2-3, with D possibly being TRBD2 (6 bases). Trimming pared 4 bases from V and 3 bases from J, leaving 18 bases between. From germline, CDR1 is SGHRS and CDR2 YFSETQ. This CDR3 has 16 residues. The CDR3 DNA reads TGCGCCAGCAGCCCGAATTCCGGGGCGGGGACAGATACGCAGTATTTT. This gives the protein CASSPNSGAGTDTQYF.

The V gene is TRBV7-6, the J gene TRBJ2-7; 12 bases are a match to TRBD2. The germline V gene has CDR1 SGHVS and CDR2 FNYEAQ. Germline trimming cut 5 bases from V and 0 bases from J; bases unmatched to any gene: 8. This CDR3 comprises 17 residues. CDR3 sequence reads: CASSPPTSGSSSYEQYF. The DNA for the CDR3 is TGTGCCAGCAGCCCGCCGACTAGCGGGAGTAGCTCCTACGAGCAGTACTTC.

V usage is TRBV14 and J usage is TRBJ2-2; D ambiguous. This CDR3 spans 13 amino acids. CDR1 and CDR2 from the germline V gene are SGHDN and FVKESK. V gave up 4 bases and J gave up 1 base, with 4 bases separating them. The CDR3 DNA sequence: TGTGCCAGCAGCCGTCAGAACACCGGGGAGCTGTTTTTT. Translated: CASSRQNTGELFF.

This chain joins TRBV10-3 and TRBJ1-3, with a weak D call TRBD1 (6 bases). The CDR3 sequence is 13 residues long. Trimming stripped 11 bases from V and 1 base from J, with 12 bases between. Germline V gives CDR1 ENHRY, CDR2 SYGVKD. The CDR3 sequence: CAAQQGSGNTIYF. The CDR3 DNA is TGTGCCGCACAACAGGGATCTGGAAACACCATATATTTT.